This T cell receptor beta chain was sequenced during a study of T cells in women clearing cervical HPV infection. As for the study in general: Case blood was drawn when the lesion was first found; control blood after infection became undetectable. For cases, blood was sampled a median about 140 days after lesion detection, interquartile range roughly 85 to 200 days.

The CDR3 consists of 15 residues. Concerning this clone itself: The read ends 3 residues early relative to the CDR3; the germline J gene fills the gap.

HPV was found by MY09/MY11 PCR and dot-blot genotyping. TCR beta CDR3 amplified by multiplex PCR from about 1200 ng genomic DNA. TCRdb's table, derived via immunoSEQ multiplex PCR, lists solely in-frame clones and lacks some. The specimen's table records 25,000 to 35,000 clones. V and J are TRBV23-1 and TRBJ2-3, with D possibly being TRBD1 (6 bases). TRBV23-1 is reported as an ORF; its role is uncertain. This clonotype was sampled from a woman aged 18 to 75 with a cervical HPV16 infection that either progressed to CIN3+ or cleared (not recorded which). Sequencing was performed on blood buffy coat. The DNA read from the CDR3 is TGCGCCAGCAGTCAATCGAAACAGGGAAATCAGCCG. The encoded protein is CASSQSKQGNQP. The whole CDR3 is CASSQSKQGNQPQYF.